Listed below are T cell receptor beta chains from one sample, sequenced in a study of glioma-infiltrating T cells after dendritic cell vaccination. Libraries were prepared by immunoSEQ multiplex PCR; TCRdb keeps only in-frame clonotypes and omits some of them. The data show more than 95,000 clones, with 90% seen just once and approximately 2.7% held by the top ten. The sample consisted of blood, taken after dendritic cell vaccination. Receptors were obtained from a human donor with glioblastoma. Each CDR3 is given with its conserved first and last residue. The D gene is left open where the match is weak. For some rows the clone size is stated as once, few or many, or as a class when expanded; others skip it.

d_call clone_size j_call v_call cdr3_aa cdr3_nt
TRBD2 once TRBJ2-3 TRBV6-6 CASTGIRAGGPYTQYF TGTGCCAGCACCGGAATTCGGGCGGGAGGGCCATATACGCAGTATTTT
- - TRBJ2-7 TRBV6-5 CASSYTGQGNYEQYF TGTGCCAGCAGTTATACGGGCCAGGGCAACTACGAGCAGTACTTC
TRBD2 - TRBJ2-1 TRBV5-1 CASSFSGGNYNEQFF TGCGCCAGCAGCTTTAGCGGGGGGAACTACAATGAGCAGTTCTTC
- - TRBJ1-1 TRBV7-7 CASSLGSNTEAFF TGTGCTAGCAGCCTCGGTTCGAACACTGAAGCTTTCTTT
- - TRBJ2-7 TRBV5-1 CASSLGFAGAYEQYF TGCGCCAGCAGCTTAGGTTTTGCAGGTGCCTACGAGCAGTACTTC
- - TRBJ2-3 TRBV5-4 CASSLGSSTGTQYF TGTGCCAGCAGCTTGGGGTCTAGTACAGGCACGCAGTATTTT
TRBD1 - TRBJ2-5 TRBV2 CASSPTGVGETQYF TGTGCCAGCAGTCCCACAGGGGTAGGAGAGACCCAGTACTTC
TRBD2 - TRBJ2-7 TRBV9 CASSVGTSGSYEQYF TGTGCCAGCAGCGTAGGGACTAGCGGGAGTTACGAGCAGTACTTC
- - TRBJ2-6 TRBV29-1 CSVYPTGANVLTF TGCAGCGTTTATCCTACTGGGGCCAACGTCCTGACTTTC
- - TRBJ1-5 TRBV6-1 CASSGGNQPQHF TGTGCCAGCTCGGGAGGTAATCAGCCCCAGCATTTT
TRBD1 - TRBJ1-1 TRBV5-1 CASSSQGANTEAFF TGCGCCAGCAGCTCACAGGGGGCGAACACTGAAGCTTTCTTT
- - TRBJ1-1 TRBV7-2 CASSQDRQGDTEAFF TGTGCCAGCAGCCAAGATCGGCAGGGTGACACTGAAGCTTTCTTT
- - TRBJ2-4 TRBV7-8 CASSLLSGAKNIQYF TGTGCCAGCAGCTTACTCTCCGGAGCCAAAAACATTCAGTACTTC
- - TRBJ1-2 TRBV19 CASSIVGGSGYTF TGTGCCAGTAGTATAGTGGGAGGTAGTGGCTACACCTTC
- - TRBJ1-1 TRBV27 CASSLYMNTEAFF TGTGCCAGCAGTTTATACATGAACACTGAAGCTTTCTTT
- - TRBJ1-3 TRBV30 CAWSTGSSGNTIYF TGTGCCTGGAGCACAGGGTCTTCAGGAAACACCATATATTTT
TRBD1 - TRBJ1-1 TRBV9 CASSPSGTGMTEAFF TGTGCCAGCAGCCCATCCGGGACAGGGATGACTGAAGCTTTCTTT
- - TRBJ2-2 TRBV19 CASSPQAVNTGELFF TGTGCCAGTAGTCCCCAAGCGGTTAACACCGGGGAGCTGTTTTTT
TRBD2 - TRBJ2-3 TRBV4-1 CASSRGLAGVGDTQYF TGCGCCAGCAGCCGTGGACTAGCGGGAGTTGGAGATACGCAGTATTTT
- - TRBJ2-7 TRBV11-2 CASSGGRSYEQYF TGTGCCAGCAGCGGAGGCAGGAGCTACGAGCAGTACTTC
- - TRBJ1-4 TRBV21-1 CASNLIISRAPRNGGNEKLFF TGTGCCAGCAACCTGATTATATCGAGGGCCCCGCGTAACGGGGGGAATGAAAAACTGTTTTTT
- - TRBJ1-3 TRBV5-1 CASSPQVNSGNTIYF TGCGCCAGCAGCCCACAGGTGAACTCTGGAAACACCATATATTTT
- - TRBJ2-1 TRBV9 CASSVYRGNSYNEQFF TGTGCCAGCAGCGTATATCGGGGGAACTCCTACAATGAGCAGTTCTTC
TRBD2 - TRBJ2-7 TRBV5-1 CASGRTSGGPVGEQYF TGCGCCAGCGGCAGGACTAGCGGGGGGCCGGTAGGCGAGCAGTACTTC
TRBD2 - TRBJ2-7 TRBV10-3 CAIRSAGGYEQYF TGTGCCATCAGGAGTGCGGGGGGCTACGAGCAGTACTTC
- - TRBJ2-1 TRBV30 CATGGYNEQFF TGTGCCACAGGAGGGTACAATGAGCAGTTCTTC
- - TRBJ2-7 TRBV2 CASSDQGYEQYF TGTGCCAGCAGTGATCAGGGATACGAGCAGTACTTC
- - TRBJ1-1 TRBV27 CASTSGGAVNTEAFF TGTGCCAGCACTTCCGGGGGGGCCGTGAACACTGAAGCTTTCTTT
- - TRBJ2-5 TRBV18 CASSPPGGEETQYF TGTGCCAGCTCACCACCGGGGGGAGAAGAGACCCAGTACTTC
- few TRBJ2-7 TRBV2 CASQGEYEQYF TGTGCCAGCCAAGGGGAATACGAGCAGTACTTC
- - TRBJ2-1 TRBV9 CASSVEGWGQQFF TGTGCCAGCAGCGTAGAAGGGTGGGGGCAGCAGTTCTTC
- - TRBJ2-5 TRBV30 CAWRDSVETQYF TGTGCCTGGAGGGATAGCGTGGAGACCCAGTACTTC
TRBD1 - TRBJ1-2 TRBV6-1 CASGSQGVSGYTF TGTGCCAGCGGTTCGCAGGGGGTGAGTGGCTACACCTTC
- - TRBJ2-2 TRBV9 CASSGNRLTSNTGELFF TGTGCCAGCAGCGGCAACAGGTTAACTTCGAACACCGGGGAGCTGTTTTTT
TRBD1 - TRBJ1-4 TRBV27 CASSFQPPGQGDGKLFF TGTGCCAGCAGTTTCCAACCCCCGGGACAGGGGGACGGGAAACTGTTTTTT
- few TRBJ1-1 TRBV27 CASSLNWNTEAFF TGTGCCAGCAGTTTAAACTGGAACACTGAAGCTTTCTTT
TRBD2 - TRBJ2-7 TRBV5-4 CASSLGRGGSYEQYF TGTGCCAGCAGCTTGGGGCGGGGGGGCAGCTACGAGCAGTACTTC
TRBD1 - TRBJ1-4 TRBV27 CARDRFGEKLFF TGTGCCCGGGACAGGTTCGGTGAAAAACTGTTTTTT
- - TRBJ2-5 TRBV6-1 CASSLNEETQYF TGTGCCAGCAGCCTAAATGAAGAGACCCAGTACTTC
TRBD2 - TRBJ2-7 TRBV5-1 CASSFGGGGYEQYF TGCGCCAGCAGCTTCGGCGGCGGGGGGTACGAGCAGTACTTC
- once TRBJ2-3 TRBV5-4 CASSPYSVGDTQYF TGTGCCAGCAGCCCCTATAGCGTCGGCGATACGCAGTATTTT
TRBD2 once TRBJ2-1 TRBV14 CASRASVAGVNEQFF TGTGCCAGCAGAGCGTCGGTAGCGGGTGTGAATGAGCAGTTCTTC
- - TRBJ1-5 TRBV4-1 CASRQDVAGSNQPQHF TGCGCCAGCAGGCAAGATGTGGCAGGGAGCAATCAGCCCCAGCATTTT
- - TRBJ1-1 TRBV19 CASKGPNRGDTEAFF TGTGCCAGTAAAGGTCCAAACCGGGGGGACACTGAAGCTTTCTTT
- once TRBJ2-3 TRBV2 CASSLYSFDTQYF TGTGCCAGCAGTCTATATTCCTTCGATACGCAGTATTTT
- - TRBJ1-1 TRBV5-4 CASSIPGQENTEAFF TGTGCCAGCAGCATCCCGGGACAAGAGAACACTGAAGCTTTCTTT
TRBD2 - TRBJ2-1 TRBV19 CASSITPGGYNEQFF TGTGCCAGTAGTATCACGCCGGGGGGATACAATGAGCAGTTCTTC
TRBD2 once TRBJ2-1 TRBV19 CASSKDRAPSGRDEQFF TGTGCCAGTAGCAAGGACAGGGCTCCTAGCGGGAGGGATGAGCAGTTCTTC
- - TRBJ2-1 TRBV2 CASNGMQRYRYNEQFF TGTGCCAGCAACGGGATGCAAAGGTACCGTTACAATGAGCAGTTCTTC
- - TRBJ1-4 TRBV5-1 CASSRQFATNEKLFF TGCGCCAGCAGCCGACAATTTGCAACTAATGAAAAACTGTTTTTT
TRBD2 few TRBJ2-5 TRBV5-1 CASSLWASGGPEGKTQYF TGCGCCAGCAGCTTGTGGGCTAGCGGGGGGCCAGAGGGGAAGACCCAGTACTTC
- - TRBJ2-1 TRBV7-2 CASSLAFGGSIYNEQFF TGTGCCAGCAGCTTAGCGTTTGGGGGGAGTATCTACAATGAGCAGTTCTTC
- - TRBJ2-2 TRBV6-5 CASRRSSTGELFF TGTGCCAGCAGACGGTCGAGCACCGGGGAGCTGTTTTTT